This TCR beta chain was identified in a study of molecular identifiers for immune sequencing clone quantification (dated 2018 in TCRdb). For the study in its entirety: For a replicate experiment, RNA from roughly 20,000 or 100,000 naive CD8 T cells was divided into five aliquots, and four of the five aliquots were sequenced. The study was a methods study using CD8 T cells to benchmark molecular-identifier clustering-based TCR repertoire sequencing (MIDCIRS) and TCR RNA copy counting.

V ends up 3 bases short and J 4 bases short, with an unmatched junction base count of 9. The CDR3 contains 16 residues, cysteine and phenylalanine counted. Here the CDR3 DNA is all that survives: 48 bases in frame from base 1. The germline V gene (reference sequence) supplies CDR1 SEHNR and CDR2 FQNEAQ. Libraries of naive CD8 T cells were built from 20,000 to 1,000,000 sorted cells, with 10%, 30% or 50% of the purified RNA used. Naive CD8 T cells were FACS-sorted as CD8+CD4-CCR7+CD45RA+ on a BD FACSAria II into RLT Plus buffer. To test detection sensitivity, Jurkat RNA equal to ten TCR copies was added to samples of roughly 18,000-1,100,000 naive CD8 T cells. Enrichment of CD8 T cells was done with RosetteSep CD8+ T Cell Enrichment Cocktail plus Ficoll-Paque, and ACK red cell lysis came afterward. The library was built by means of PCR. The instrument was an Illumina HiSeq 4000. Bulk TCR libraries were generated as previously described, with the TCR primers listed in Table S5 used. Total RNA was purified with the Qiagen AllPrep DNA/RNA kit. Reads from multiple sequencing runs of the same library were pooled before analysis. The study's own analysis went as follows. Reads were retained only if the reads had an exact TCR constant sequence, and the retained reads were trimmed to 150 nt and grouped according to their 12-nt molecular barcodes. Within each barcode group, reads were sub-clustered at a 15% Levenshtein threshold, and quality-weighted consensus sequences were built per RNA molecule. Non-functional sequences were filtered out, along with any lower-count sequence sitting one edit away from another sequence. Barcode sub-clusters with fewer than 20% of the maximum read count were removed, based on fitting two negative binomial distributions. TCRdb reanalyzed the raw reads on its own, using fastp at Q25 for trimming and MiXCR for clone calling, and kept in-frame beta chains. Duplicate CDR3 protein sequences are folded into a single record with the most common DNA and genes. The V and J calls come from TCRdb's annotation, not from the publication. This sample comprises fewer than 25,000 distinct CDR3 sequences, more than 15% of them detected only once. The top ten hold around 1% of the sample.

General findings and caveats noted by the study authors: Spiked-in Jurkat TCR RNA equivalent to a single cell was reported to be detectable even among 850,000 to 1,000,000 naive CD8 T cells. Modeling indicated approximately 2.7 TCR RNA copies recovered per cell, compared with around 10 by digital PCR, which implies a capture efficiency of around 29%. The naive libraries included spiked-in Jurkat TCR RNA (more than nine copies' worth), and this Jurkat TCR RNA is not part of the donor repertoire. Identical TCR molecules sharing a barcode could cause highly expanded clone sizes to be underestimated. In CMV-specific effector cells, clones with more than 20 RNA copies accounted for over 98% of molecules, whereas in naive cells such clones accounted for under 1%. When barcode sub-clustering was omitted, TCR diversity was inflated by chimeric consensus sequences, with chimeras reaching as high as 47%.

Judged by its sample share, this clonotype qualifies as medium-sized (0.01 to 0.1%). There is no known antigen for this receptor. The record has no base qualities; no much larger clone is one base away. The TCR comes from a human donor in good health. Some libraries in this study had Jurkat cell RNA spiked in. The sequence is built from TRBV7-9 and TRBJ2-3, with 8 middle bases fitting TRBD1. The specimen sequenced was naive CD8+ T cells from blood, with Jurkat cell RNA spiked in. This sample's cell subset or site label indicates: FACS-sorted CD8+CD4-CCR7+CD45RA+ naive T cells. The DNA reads TGTGCCAGCAGCTTTCCAGGACAGGGTTGGCCAGATACGCAGTATTTT. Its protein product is CASSFPGQGWPDTQYF.